The 26 T cell receptor beta chains presented below share a single source sample, sequenced in a study of radiotherapy plus CTLA-4 blockade in lung cancer (dated by TCRdb to 2016 to 2018). Preparation of the library involved the immunoSEQ multiplex PCR assay. TCRdb provides this immuneACCESS table in a form limited to in-frame rearrangements. Some clones are lacking; in checked studies, under half of them reflect an unresolved V gene, and why the rest are absent is not known. The sample table contains about 48,000 clones; only one count was recorded for about 86% of them. Around 17% of the sample belongs to the ten largest clones. This specimen consisted of peripheral blood, obtained from a patient treated with radiotherapy plus ipilimumab. The receptor source for this set is a human donor with non-small cell lung cancer that progressed on radiotherapy plus ipilimumab. Some clones in this sample may be carry-over from other donors' samples.

This clone was observed a handful of times. CDR3 bases: TGTGCCAGCAGGCGGGAGTGGTACACCGGGGAGCTGTTTTTT. This gives the protein CASRREWYTGELFF. The genes are TRBV6-4 and TRBJ2-2; TRBD2 matches at 7 bases. Germline CDR1 is MRHNA and CDR2 is SNTAGT. The CDR3 totals 14 residues. J gave up 3 bases and V 6 bases, and 4 bases lay outside the gene matches.

The V gene is TRBV14, the J gene TRBJ2-1, with 10 bases that match TRBD2. This CDR3 region has 18 residues. After removal of 3 bases from V and 9 bases from J, the junction contained 17 bases not matched to a gene. CDR1 is SGHDN, CDR2 FVKESK, per germline. DNA of the CDR3: TGTGCCAGCAGCCATATACCTCTAGCGGGAGACATCCCCAGTGAGCAGTTCTTC. This encodes CASSHIPLAGDIPSEQFF.

In its sample, this clone was seen once. This rearrangement joins TRBV6-4 to TRBJ1-1, with no clear D. The germline V gene has CDR1 MRHNA and CDR2 SNTAGT. This CDR3 is 14 amino acids long. Trimming took off 0 bases at V and 10 bases at J, with 15 bases between the two ends. The DNA of the CDR3 is TGTGCCAGCAGTGACTCGAGCGGGCCCTCGGGAGCTTTCTTT. The encoded protein is CASSDSSGPSGAFF.

This clone has a single count. This chain uses TRBV5-1 with TRBJ2-6; D is possibly TRBD1 (6 bases). The germline V gene has CDR1 SGHRS and CDR2 YFSETQ. This CDR3 contains 16 residues. Trimming removed 5 bases at V and 2 bases at J, with 14 bases between. CDR3 loop: CASRNERDTGANVLTF. The CDR3 DNA reads as TGCGCCAGCAGGAACGAACGGGACACTGGGGCCAACGTCCTGACTTTC. Full variable domain (rest looked up from reference TRBV5-1 and TRBJ2-6): KAGVTQTPRYLIKTRGQQVTLSCSPISGHRSVSWYQQTPGQGLQFLFEYFSETQRNKGNFPGRFSGRQFSNSRSEMNVSTLELGDSALYLCASRNERDTGANVLTFGAGSRLTVL.

The chain uses TRBV2 and TRBJ2-5; D possibly corresponds to TRBD1 (5 bases). Germline V gives CDR1 SNHLY, CDR2 FYNNEI. The CDR3 covers 14 residues. The V end was cut by 1 base, the J end by 10 bases, with 16 bases between. CDR3 amino acids: CASSEGVGLWIQYF. CDR3 nucleotides: TGTGCCAGCAGTGAAGGGGTGGGGCTTTGGATCCAGTACTTC.

The gene calls are TRBV25-1 and TRBJ2-2, with TRBD2 as a possible D gene (7 bases). V lost 3 bases and J lost 4, with 12 bases in between. This CDR3 has 15 amino acids. The V gene's germline CDR1 is MGHDK and CDR2 SYGVNS. The CDR3 loop reads CASSEGGGVTGELFF. CDR3 coding DNA: TGTGCCAGCAGTGAGGGAGGGGGGGTCACCGGGGAGCTGTTTTTT.

The chain joins TRBV27 to TRBJ1-2; D is uncertain. Germline-derived CDR1 and CDR2 are MNHEY and SMNVEV (reference sequence). The CDR3 has 16 amino acids. Trimming took 5 bases from V and 7 from J, leaving 23 bases between them. The DNA of the CDR3 is TGTGCCAGCAGTCCCCGTGGGAGAGACCGGGGATCTGGCTACACCTTC. Encoded protein: CASSPRGRDRGSGYTF.

The genes are TRBV16 and TRBJ2-3, with TRBD1 as a possible D gene (5 bases). Germline CDR1 KGHSY, CDR2 FQNENV. V lost 4 bases and J 6 bases, leaving 14 bases between the germline ends. The CDR3 is 14 residues long. CDR3: CASSLGQYADTQYF. The CDR3 coding sequence is TGTGCCAGCAGCCTGGGGCAGTACGCCGATACGCAGTATTTT.

The CDR3 region is CASSPLPGQANTGELFF. The CDR3 bases are TGCGCCAGCAGCCCATTGCCGGGACAAGCGAACACCGGGGAGCTGTTTTTT. This sequence joins TRBV4-3 and TRBJ2-2; D is possibly TRBD1 (6 bases). The CDR3 is 17 amino acids. Between the trimmed V and J ends, which lost 4 bases and 0 bases, there was a span of 15 bases. Germline V gives CDR1 LGHNA, CDR2 YSLEER.

The CDR3 DNA is TGTGCCAGCAGTTTGACAGGGGGGAATCAGCCCCAGCATTTT. Protein product: CASSLTGGNQPQHF. This chain joins TRBV27 and TRBJ1-5; TRBD1 agrees at 9 bases. The CDR3 is 14 amino acids. The V segment lost 3 bases and the J segment 4 bases; nucleotides outside the gene matches: 1. Per the germline V gene, CDR1 is MNHEY and CDR2 is SMNVEV (reference sequence).

This chain links TRBV2 with TRBJ1-1; 7 bases map to TRBD1. This CDR3 has 14 amino acids. Germline trimming cut 6 bases from V and 2 bases from J; bases unmatched to any gene: 6. Germline CDR1 and CDR2: SNHLY and FYNNEI. In nucleotides, the CDR3 is TGTGCCAGCAGGGCAGACAGGGTAAACACTGAAGCTTTCTTT. It specifies CASRADRVNTEAFF.

The J gene is TRBJ2-3, the V gene TRBV15; TRBD1 is a possible D gene (5 bases). Looked up from germline, CDR1 is LNHNV and CDR2 is YYDKDF (reference sequence). Trimming left V 4 bases short and J 5 bases short, with 10 bases between. There are 13 residues in the CDR3. CDR3 sequence (DNA): TGTGCCACCAGCATCCAGGGCGAAGATACGCAGTATTTT. Its translation: CATSIQGEDTQYF.

The chain combines TRBV7-3 with TRBJ2-2; TRBD1 agrees at 10 bases. V shed 5 bases, J shed 5 bases, and the junction held 2 bases outside the gene matches. Germline V gene lookup returns CDR1 SGHTA and CDR2 FQGTGA. The CDR3 is made up of 14 amino acids. Here the CDR3 DNA reads TGTGCCAGCAGCGAGGGACAGGGGACCGGGGAGCTGTTTTTT. It yields the protein CASSEGQGTGELFF.

The rearrangement joins TRBV6-1 to TRBJ1-2, with 8 bases identical to TRBD1. Germline V CDR1 and CDR2: MNHNS, SASEGT. V gave up 4 bases and J gave up 3 bases; unmatched junction bases: 4. CDR3 length: 14 amino acids. Here the CDR3 DNA reads TGTGCCAGCAGTGTGACAGGGGCCGACTATGGCTACACCTTC. As protein: CASSVTGADYGYTF.

This chain connects TRBV27 to TRBJ1-1, with unresolved D. CDR1 and CDR2 from the germline V gene are MNHEY and SMNVEV (reference sequence). The CDR3 is 13 amino acids. The germline V and J ends were trimmed by 7 bases and 1 base, with 10 bases remaining between them. CDR3 protein: CASTQTRNTEAFF. The CDR3 DNA sequence: TGTGCCAGCACCCAGACACGGAACACTGAAGCTTTCTTT.

This clone was seen just once. The V call is TRBV5-1, the J call TRBJ2-7; 10 positions match TRBD1. Germline lookup yields CDR1 SGHRS and CDR2 YFSETQ. V shed 4 bases, J shed 2 bases, and the junction held 9 bases outside the gene matches. The CDR3 totals 16 residues. The CDR3 sequence: CASSLKIGTGAYEQYF. In DNA, the CDR3 is TGCGCCAGCAGCCTCAAAATCGGGACAGGGGCCTACGAGCAGTACTTC.

Worth noting for this clone: At one end, the junction sequence differs from germline, possibly due to a read error. The chain links TRBV4-1 to TRBJ1-2; 9 nucleotides match TRBD1. The CDR3 runs to 13 residues. Germline V CDR1 and CDR2: MGHRA, YSYEKL. In DNA form, the CDR3 reads TGCGCCATCCGGGACAGGGCTAATTATGGCTACACCTTC. Encoded protein: CAIRDRANYGYTF.

Written as DNA, the CDR3 is TGTGCCAGCAGAGTCGGGGGCGGACTAGCGGGAGGCCAAGAGACCCAGTACTTC. It yields the protein CASRVGGGLAGGQETQYF. The chain links TRBV28 to TRBJ2-5, with 14 bases that match TRBD2. The CDR3 runs to 18 residues. CDR1 is MDHEN, CDR2 SYDVKM, per germline. V lost 6 bases and J lost 1; bases outside the gene matches: 10.

The rearrangement uses TRBV2 and TRBJ2-2; 11 nucleotides match TRBD1. The CDR3 is made up of 15 amino acids. V was clipped by 4 bases and J by 4 bases; unmatched bases: 2. Germline CDR1 reads SNHLY; CDR2 reads FYNNEI. The CDR3 DNA reads as TGTGCCAGCAGTGCAGGACAGGGGGCCACCGGGGAGCTGTTTTTT. It encodes CASSAGQGATGELFF.

The chain employs TRBV2 and TRBJ2-3, with 7 bases that match TRBD1. The V gene's germline CDR1 is SNHLY and CDR2 FYNNEI. After removal of 9 bases from V and 3 bases from J, the junction contained 9 bases not matched to a gene. This CDR3 comprises 14 residues. In nucleotides, the CDR3 is TGTGCCAGTGCAACGGGACAGACAACAGATACGCAGTATTTT. Translating it yields CASATGQTTDTQYF.

The rearrangement joins TRBV7-2 to TRBJ2-1; a weak D match, TRBD2 (6 bases). CDR1 is SGHTA and CDR2 is FQGNSA in the germline V gene. The ends were cut back, 4 bases at V and 6 bases at J, with 7 bases in the middle. The CDR3 length is 12 residues. DNA of the CDR3: TGTGCCAGCAGCTGGGACTCCAATGAGCAGTTCTTC. Encoded protein: CASSWDSNEQFF.

This clone was seen only once. The chain is built from TRBV29-1 and TRBJ2-3; TRBD2 agrees at 9 bases. The CDR3 extends over 16 amino acids. From germline, CDR1 is SQVTM and CDR2 ANQGSEA. Trimming removed 7 bases from V and 3 bases from J; junction bases left unmatched: 14. The CDR3 coding sequence is TGCAGCGGATTTACGGGACTAGCAGGCCAGACAGATACGCAGTATTTT. Translating it yields CSGFTGLAGQTDTQYF.

J is TRBJ2-7 and V is TRBV6-1, with D unclear. V was trimmed by 5 bases and J by 5 bases, leaving 7 bases between them. Germline CDR1 is MNHNS and CDR2 is SASEGT. The CDR3 consists of 11 residues. CDR3 DNA sequence: TGTGCCAGCAGTTCCAGTAACGAGCAGTACTTC. Translated, it gives CASSSSNEQYF.

The genes are TRBV6-1 and TRBJ2-2, with TRBD1 matching 8 bases. V lost 8 bases and J lost 6; bases outside the gene matches: 8. Germline V gene data show CDR1 as MNHNS and CDR2 as SASEGT. The CDR3 covers 14 residues. The CDR3 nucleotides read TGTGCCAGCGAAAGGACAGGGTGGTCCGGGGAGCTGTTTTTT. Translated, it gives CASERTGWSGELFF.

This chain links TRBV9 with TRBJ2-7; possibly TRBD1 for D (7 bases). The germline V gene encodes CDR1 SGDLS and CDR2 YYNGEE. The V gene lost 0 bases and the J gene lost 5 bases, with 21 bases spanning the gap. The CDR3 totals 17 residues. The CDR3, as DNA: TGTGCCAGCAGCGTAGGGGCTCTTTGGACAGGAGGGGACGAGCAGTACTTC. Encoded protein: CASSVGALWTGGDEQYF.

The table lists this clone with a few counts. The V and J genes are TRBV5-6 and TRBJ2-6, with 8 bases aligning to TRBD1. The CDR3 is 15 residues long. The junction had 3 bases not matched to a gene; V was cut back by 4 bases and J by 3 bases. Germline V gene sequence: CDR1 SGHDT, CDR2 YYEEEE. The CDR3 loop reads CASSPDRGGANVLTF. CDR3 nucleotides: TGTGCCAGCAGCCCCGACAGGGGTGGGGCCAACGTCCTGACTTTC.